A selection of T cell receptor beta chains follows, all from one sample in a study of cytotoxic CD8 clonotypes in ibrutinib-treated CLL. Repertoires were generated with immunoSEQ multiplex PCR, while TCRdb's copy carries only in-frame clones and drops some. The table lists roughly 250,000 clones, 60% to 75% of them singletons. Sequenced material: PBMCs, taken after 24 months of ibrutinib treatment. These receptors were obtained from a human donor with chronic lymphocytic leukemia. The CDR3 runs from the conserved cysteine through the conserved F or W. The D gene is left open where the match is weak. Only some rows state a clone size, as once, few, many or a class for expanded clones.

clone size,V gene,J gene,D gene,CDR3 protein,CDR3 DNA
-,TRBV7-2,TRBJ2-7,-,CASSPRQPGTSMYF,TGTGCCAGCAGCCCCCGACAGCCTGGTACGAGCATGTACTTC
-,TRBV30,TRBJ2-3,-,CAWCVTADTQYF,TGTGCCTGGTGCGTAACCGCAGATACGCAGTATTTT
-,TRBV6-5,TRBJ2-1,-,CASSYSNYGEYNEQFF,TGTGCCAGCAGTTACTCGAATTACGGCGAGTACAATGAGCAGTTCTTC
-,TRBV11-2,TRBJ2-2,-,CASSLLDSSTGELFF,TGTGCCAGCAGCCTCCTGGACAGCTCCACCGGGGAGCTGTTTTTT
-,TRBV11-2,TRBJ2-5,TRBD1,CASSLTGVQETQYF,TGTGCCAGCAGCTTGACAGGGGTACAAGAGACCCAGTACTTC
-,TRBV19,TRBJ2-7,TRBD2,CASSWTSGIYEQYF,TGTGCCAGTAGTTGGACTAGCGGGATCTACGAGCAGTACTTC
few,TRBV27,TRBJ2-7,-,CASSRQSQIDEQYF,TGTGCCAGCAGCAGACAATCACAGATCGACGAGCAGTACTTC
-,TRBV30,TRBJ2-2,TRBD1,CAWNDRGFTGELFF,TGTGCCTGGAATGACAGGGGTTTCACCGGGGAGCTGTTTTTT
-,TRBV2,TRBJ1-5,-,CASSVKERNQPQHF,TGTGCCAGCAGTGTTAAAGAACGCAATCAGCCCCAGCATTTT
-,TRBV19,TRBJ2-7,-,CASSIGLANYEQYF,TGTGCCAGTAGTATCGGACTCGCAAACTACGAGCAGTACTTC
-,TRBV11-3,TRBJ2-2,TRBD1,CASSLTGTENTGELFF,TGTGCCAGCAGCCTAACCGGGACAGAGAACACCGGGGAGCTGTTTTTT
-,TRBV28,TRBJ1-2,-,CASSYLDSYGYTF,TGTGCCAGCAGTTACCTGGACAGCTATGGCTACACCTTC
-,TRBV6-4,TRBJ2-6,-,CASRAQGVGANVLTF,TGTGCCAGCAGAGCACAAGGAGTTGGGGCCAACGTCCTGACTTTC
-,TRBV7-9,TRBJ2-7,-,CASSLNTGTSYEQYF,TGTGCCAGCAGCTTAAACACGGGGACTTCCTACGAGCAGTACTTC
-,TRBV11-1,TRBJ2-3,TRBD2,CASSTRTSGRVDTQYF,TGTGCCAGCAGCACCAGGACTAGCGGGAGGGTAGATACGCAGTATTTT
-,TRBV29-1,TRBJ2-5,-,CSVEEAARQETQYF,TGCAGCGTTGAAGAAGCAGCAAGACAAGAGACCCAGTACTTC
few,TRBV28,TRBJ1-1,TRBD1,CASSLQGEGKAFF,TGTGCCAGCAGTCTTCAGGGGGAGGGGAAAGCTTTCTTT
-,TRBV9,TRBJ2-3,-,CASSVDVAGTQYF,TGTGCCAGCAGCGTAGATGTCGCCGGTACGCAGTATTTT
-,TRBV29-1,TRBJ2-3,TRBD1,CSGVGSALPGTGEDTQYF,TGCAGCGGAGTGGGAAGTGCCTTGCCGGGGACAGGTGAAGATACGCAGTATTTT
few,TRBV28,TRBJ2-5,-,CASSLGQETQYF,TGTGCCAGCAGTCTAGGCCAAGAGACCCAGTACTTC
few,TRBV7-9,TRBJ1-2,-,CASSSQGHEIYGYTF,TGTGCCAGCAGCTCCCAGGGACATGAGATCTATGGCTACACCTTC
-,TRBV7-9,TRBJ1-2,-,CASSLGAQDYGYTF,TGTGCCAGCAGCTTAGGAGCCCAGGACTATGGCTACACCTTC
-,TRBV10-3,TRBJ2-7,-,CASAAVLTGPYEQYF,TGTGCCTCCGCGGCGGTCCTCACCGGCCCCTACGAGCAGTACTTC
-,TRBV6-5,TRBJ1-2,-,CASSYSAANYGYTF,TGTGCCAGCAGTTACTCGGCCGCTAACTATGGCTACACCTTC
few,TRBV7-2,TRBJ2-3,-,CASSSQRGDTQYF,TGTGCCAGCAGCTCTCAAAGGGGAGATACGCAGTATTTT
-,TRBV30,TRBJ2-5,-,CAWSEKQGVGETQYF,TGTGCCTGGAGTGAAAAACAAGGGGTAGGGGAGACCCAGTACTTC
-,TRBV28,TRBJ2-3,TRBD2,CASSLTLAGADTQYF,TGTGCCAGCAGTTTAACACTAGCGGGAGCAGATACGCAGTATTTT
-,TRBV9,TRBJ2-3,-,CASSVEGDTQYF,TGTGCCAGCAGCGTAGAAGGAGATACGCAGTATTTT
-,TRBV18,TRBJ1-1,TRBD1,CASSRGTGGNTEAFF,TGTGCCAGCTCACGCGGGACAGGGGGAAACACTGAAGCTTTCTTT
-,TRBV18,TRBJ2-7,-,CASSPLDGTNYEQYF,TGTGCCAGCTCACCCCTCGACGGGACGAACTACGAGCAGTACTTC
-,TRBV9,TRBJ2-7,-,CASSVGKGYEQYF,TGTGCCAGCAGCGTAGGGAAAGGGTACGAGCAGTACTTC
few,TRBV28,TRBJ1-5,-,CASSWVDNQPQHF,TGTGCCAGCAGTTGGGTGGACAATCAGCCCCAGCATTTT
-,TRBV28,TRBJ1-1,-,CASSPNQGWTEAFF,TGTGCCAGCAGTCCCAACCAAGGGTGGACTGAAGCTTTCTTT
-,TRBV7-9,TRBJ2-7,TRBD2,CANSRGSGPAEQYF,TGTGCCAACTCGCGGGGTAGCGGGCCTGCCGAGCAGTACTTC
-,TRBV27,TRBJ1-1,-,CASSSGGPAIEAFF,TGTGCCAGCAGTTCTGGCGGACCAGCTATTGAAGCTTTCTTT
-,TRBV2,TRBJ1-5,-,CASSTYGQSRQPQHF,TGTGCCAGCAGCACCTACGGACAGTCCAGACAGCCCCAGCATTTT
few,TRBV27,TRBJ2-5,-,CASSFGGRPLETQYF,TGTGCCAGCAGTTTCGGGGGCAGGCCATTAGAGACCCAGTACTTC
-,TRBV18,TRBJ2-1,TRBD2,CASSPFGLAGSYNEQFF,TGTGCCAGCTCACCATTCGGACTAGCGGGCTCCTACAATGAGCAGTTCTTC
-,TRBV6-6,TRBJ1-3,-,CASGRPGNTIYF,TGTGCCAGTGGACGGCCTGGAAACACCATATATTTT
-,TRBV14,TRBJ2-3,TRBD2,CASKRLAEFTDTQYF,TGTGCCAGCAAGCGACTAGCGGAATTCACAGATACGCAGTATTTT
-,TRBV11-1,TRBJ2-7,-,CASSLLAGTVTYEQYF,TGTGCCAGCAGCTTATTAGCAGGGACGGTCACCTACGAGCAGTACTTC
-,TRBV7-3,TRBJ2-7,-,CASSLYAGDEQYF,TGTGCCAGCAGCTTATATGCCGGCGACGAGCAGTACTTC
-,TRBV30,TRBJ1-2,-,CAGKGTKPGIGYGYTF,TGTGCCGGCAAGGGAACAAAACCAGGGATTGGCTATGGCTACACCTTC
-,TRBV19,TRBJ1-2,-,CASRKFGDSYGYTF,TGTGCCAGTAGGAAATTCGGAGACAGCTATGGCTACACCTTC
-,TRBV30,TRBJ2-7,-,CAFSGTYEQYF,TGTGCCTTTAGCGGAACCTACGAGCAGTACTTC
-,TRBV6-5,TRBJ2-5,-,CASSYLGVARETQYF,TGTGCCAGCAGTTACCTCGGGGTGGCTAGGGAGACCCAGTACTTC
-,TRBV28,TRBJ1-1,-,CASTIGGYEAFF,TGTGCCAGCACTATAGGGGGGTATGAAGCTTTCTTT
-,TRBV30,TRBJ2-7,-,CAWSARDYEQYF,TGTGCCTGGAGTGCAAGGGACTACGAGCAGTACTTC